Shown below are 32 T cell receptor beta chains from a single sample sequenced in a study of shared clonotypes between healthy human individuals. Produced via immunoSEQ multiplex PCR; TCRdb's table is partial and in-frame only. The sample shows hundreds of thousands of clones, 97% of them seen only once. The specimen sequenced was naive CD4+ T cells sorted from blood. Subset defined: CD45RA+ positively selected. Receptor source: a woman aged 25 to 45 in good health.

CDR3 sequence (DNA): TGCAGTGCACCCAGAGGAAACACCATATATTTT. Residues: CSAPRGNTIYF. The chain combines TRBV20-1 with TRBJ1-3; D is undetermined. The germline V gene encodes CDR1 DFQATT and CDR2 SNEGSKA (reference sequence). CDR3 length: 11 amino acids. The ends were cut back, 6 bases at V and 4 bases at J, with 7 bases in the middle.

The CDR3 region has the DNA TGTGCCAGCGCGCCCAGGACAGGGGCCCCCTACGAGCAGTACTTC. Its translation is CASAPRTGAPYEQYF. The V call is TRBV2, the J call TRBJ2-7; 9 bases are a match to TRBD1. Germline assignment: CDR1 SNHLY and CDR2 FYNNEI. This CDR3 region has 15 residues. Unmatched junction bases numbered 10, after V lost 8 bases and J lost 2 bases.

CDR3 in amino acids: CAWAGTPSYEQYF. The DNA of the CDR3 is TGTGCCTGGGCCGGGACACCCTCCTACGAGCAGTACTTC. The rearrangement uses TRBV30 and TRBJ2-7; maybe TRBD1 (6 bases). V was clipped by 5 bases and J by 0 bases, with 11 bases between them. The germline V gene has CDR1 GTSNPN and CDR2 SVGIG (reference sequence). The CDR3 totals 13 residues.

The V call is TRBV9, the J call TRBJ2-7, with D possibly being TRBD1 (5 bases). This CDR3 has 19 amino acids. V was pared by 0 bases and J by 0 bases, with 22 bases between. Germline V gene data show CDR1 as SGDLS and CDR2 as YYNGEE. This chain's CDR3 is CASSVATRLRQIRSYEQYF. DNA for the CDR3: TGTGCCAGCAGCGTAGCTACGAGGTTGAGACAGATCCGCTCCTACGAGCAGTACTTC.

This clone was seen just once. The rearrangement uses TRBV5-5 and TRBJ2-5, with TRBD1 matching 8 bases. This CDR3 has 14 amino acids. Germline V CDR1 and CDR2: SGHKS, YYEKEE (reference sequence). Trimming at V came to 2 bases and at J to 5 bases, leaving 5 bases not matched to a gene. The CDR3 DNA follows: TGTGCCAGCAGCTTCGACAGGGGCGATGAGACCCAGTACTTC. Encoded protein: CASSFDRGDETQYF.

The CDR3 sequence: CASSELAGAEQFF. CDR3 sequence (DNA): TGTGCCAGCAGTGAACTAGCGGGCGCTGAGCAGTTCTTC. This rearrangement joins TRBV2 to TRBJ2-1; 8 bases agree with TRBD2. Germline CDR1 SNHLY, CDR2 FYNNEI. The CDR3 has 13 residues. The ends lost 2 bases at V and 9 bases at J; junction bases unmatched: 3.

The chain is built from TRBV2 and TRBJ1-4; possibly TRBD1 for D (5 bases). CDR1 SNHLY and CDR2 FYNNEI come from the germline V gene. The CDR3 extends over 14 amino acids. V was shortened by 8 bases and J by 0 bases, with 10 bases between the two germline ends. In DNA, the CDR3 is TGTGCCAGCCGCGGGACGACAACTAATGAAAAACTGTTTTTT. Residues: CASRGTTTNEKLFF.

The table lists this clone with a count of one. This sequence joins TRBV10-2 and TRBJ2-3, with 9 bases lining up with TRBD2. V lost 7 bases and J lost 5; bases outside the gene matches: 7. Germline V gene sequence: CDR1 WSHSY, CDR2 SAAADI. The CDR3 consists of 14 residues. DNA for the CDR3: TGCGCCAGCATTCTAGCGGGAACGGTAGATACGCAGTATTTT. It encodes CASILAGTVDTQYF.

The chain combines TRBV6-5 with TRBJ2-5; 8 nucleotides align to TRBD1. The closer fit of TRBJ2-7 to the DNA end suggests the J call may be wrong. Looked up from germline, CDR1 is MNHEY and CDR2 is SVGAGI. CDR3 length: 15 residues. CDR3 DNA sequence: TGTGCCAGCAGGCCCCCCGGGACAGGCTACTACGAGCAGTACTTC. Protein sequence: CASRPPGTGYYEQYF.

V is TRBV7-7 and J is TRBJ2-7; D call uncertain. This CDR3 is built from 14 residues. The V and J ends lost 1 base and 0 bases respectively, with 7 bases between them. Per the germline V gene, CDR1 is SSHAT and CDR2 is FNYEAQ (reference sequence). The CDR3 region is CASSLGEGSYEQYF. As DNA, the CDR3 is TGTGCCAGCAGCTTAGGAGAAGGCTCCTACGAGCAGTACTTC. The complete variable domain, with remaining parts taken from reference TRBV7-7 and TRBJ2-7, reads GAGVSQSPRYKVTKRGQDVTLRCDPISSHATLYWYQQALGQGPEFLTYFNYEAQPDKSGLPSDRFSAERPEGSISTLTIQRTEQRDSAMYRCASSLGEGSYEQYFGPGTRLTVT.

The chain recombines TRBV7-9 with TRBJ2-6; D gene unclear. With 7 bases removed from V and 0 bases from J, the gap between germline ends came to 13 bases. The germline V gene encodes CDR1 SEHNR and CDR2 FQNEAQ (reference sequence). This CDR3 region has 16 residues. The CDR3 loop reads CASTLRRNSGANVLTF. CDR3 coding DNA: TGTGCCAGCACCCTAAGACGAAACTCTGGGGCCAACGTCCTGACTTTC.

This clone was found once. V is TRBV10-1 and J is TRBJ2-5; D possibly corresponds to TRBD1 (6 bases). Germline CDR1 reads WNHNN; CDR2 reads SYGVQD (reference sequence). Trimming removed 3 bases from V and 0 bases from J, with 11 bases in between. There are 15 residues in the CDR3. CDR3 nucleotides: TGCGCCAGCAGTGAAGGGGGAGCGAACCAAGAGACCCAGTACTTC. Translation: CASSEGGANQETQYF.

The DNA of the CDR3 is TGTGCCTGGACGAAAACCGGCGGGGAGCTGTTTTTT. Its translation is CAWTKTGGELFF. The rearrangement uses TRBV30 and TRBJ2-2; D ambiguous. Trimming cost V 4 bases and J 7 bases, with 10 bases left between them. The CDR3 is 12 residues long. Germline-derived CDR1 and CDR2 are GTSNPN and SVGIG (reference sequence).

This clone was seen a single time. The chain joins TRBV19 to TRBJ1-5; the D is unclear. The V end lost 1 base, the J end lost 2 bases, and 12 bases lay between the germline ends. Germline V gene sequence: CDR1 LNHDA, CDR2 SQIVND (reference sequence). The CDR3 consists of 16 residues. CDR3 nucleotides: TGTGCCAGTAGTATAGGGAGGCAGGTCGGCAATCAGCCCCAGCATTTT. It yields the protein CASSIGRQVGNQPQHF. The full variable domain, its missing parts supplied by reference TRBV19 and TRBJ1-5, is DGGITQSPKYLFRKEGQNVTLSCEQNLNHDAMYWYRQDPGQGLRLIYYSQIVNDFQKGDIAEGYSVSREKKESFPLTVTSAQKNPTAFYLCASSIGRQVGNQPQHFGDGTRLSIL.

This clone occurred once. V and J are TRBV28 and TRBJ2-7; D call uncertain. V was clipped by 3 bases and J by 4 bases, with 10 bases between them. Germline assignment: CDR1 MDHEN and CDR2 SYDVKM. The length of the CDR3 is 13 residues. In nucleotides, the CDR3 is TGTGCCAGCAGTTTGCTCCAGAGTTACGAGCAGTACTTC. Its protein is CASSLLQSYEQYF. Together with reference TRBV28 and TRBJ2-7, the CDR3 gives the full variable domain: DVKVTQSSRYLVKRTGEKVFLECVQDMDHENMFWYRQDPGLGLRLIYFSYDVKMKEKGDIPEGYSVSREKKERFSLILESASTNQTSMYLCASSLLQSYEQYFGPGTRLTVT.

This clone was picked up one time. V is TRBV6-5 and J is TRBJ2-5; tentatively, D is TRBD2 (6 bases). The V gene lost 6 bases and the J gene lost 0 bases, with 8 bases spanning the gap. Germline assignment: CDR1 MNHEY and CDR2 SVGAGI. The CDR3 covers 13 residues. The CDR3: CASRRDYQETQYF. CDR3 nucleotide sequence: TGTGCCAGCAGACGGGACTACCAAGAGACCCAGTACTTC.

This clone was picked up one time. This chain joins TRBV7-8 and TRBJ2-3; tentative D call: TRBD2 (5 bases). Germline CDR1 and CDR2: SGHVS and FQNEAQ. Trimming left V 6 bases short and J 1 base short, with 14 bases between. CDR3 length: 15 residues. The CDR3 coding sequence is TGTGCCAGCAGGGCTCCGGGATCGCGCACAGATACGCAGTATTTT. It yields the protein CASRAPGSRTDTQYF.

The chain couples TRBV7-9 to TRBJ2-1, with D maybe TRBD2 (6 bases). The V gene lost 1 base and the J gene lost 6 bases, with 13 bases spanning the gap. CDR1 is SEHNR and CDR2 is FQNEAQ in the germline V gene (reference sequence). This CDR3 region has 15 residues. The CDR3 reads CASSLGSGLVNEQFF. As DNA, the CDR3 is TGTGCCAGCAGCTTAGGTAGCGGACTTGTCAATGAGCAGTTCTTC.

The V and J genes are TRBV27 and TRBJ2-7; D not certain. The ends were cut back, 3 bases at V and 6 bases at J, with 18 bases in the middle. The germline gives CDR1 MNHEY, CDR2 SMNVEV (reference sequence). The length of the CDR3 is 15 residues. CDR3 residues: CASSFGLRVHSEQYF. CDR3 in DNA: TGTGCCAGCAGTTTCGGTTTGCGAGTACATAGCGAGCAGTACTTC.

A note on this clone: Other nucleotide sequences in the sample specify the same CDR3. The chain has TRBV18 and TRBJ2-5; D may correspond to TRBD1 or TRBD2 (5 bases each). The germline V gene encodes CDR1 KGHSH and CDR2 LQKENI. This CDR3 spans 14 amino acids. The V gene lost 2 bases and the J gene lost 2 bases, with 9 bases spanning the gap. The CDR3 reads CASSPGTPQETQYF. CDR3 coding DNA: TGTGCCAGCTCACCAGGGACGCCTCAAGAGACCCAGTACTTC. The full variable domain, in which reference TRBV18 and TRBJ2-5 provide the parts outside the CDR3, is NAGVMQNPRHLVRRRGQEARLRCSPMKGHSHVYWYRQLPEEGLKFMVYLQKENIIDESGMPKERFSAEFPKEGPSILRIQQVVRGDSAAYFCASSPGTPQETQYFGPGTRLLVL.

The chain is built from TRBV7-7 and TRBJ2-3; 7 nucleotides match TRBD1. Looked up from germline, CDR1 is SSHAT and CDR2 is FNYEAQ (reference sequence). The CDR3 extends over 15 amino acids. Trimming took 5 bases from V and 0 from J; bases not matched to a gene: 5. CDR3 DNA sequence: TGTGCCAGCAGCCTCGGGACAGATAGCACAGATACGCAGTATTTT. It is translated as CASSLGTDSTDTQYF.

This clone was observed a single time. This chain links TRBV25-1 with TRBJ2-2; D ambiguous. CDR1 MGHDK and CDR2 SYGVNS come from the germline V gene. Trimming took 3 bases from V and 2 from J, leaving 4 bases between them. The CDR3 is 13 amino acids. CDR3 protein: CASSEPNTGELFF. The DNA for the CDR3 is TGTGCCAGCAGTGAGCCCAACACCGGGGAGCTGTTTTTT.

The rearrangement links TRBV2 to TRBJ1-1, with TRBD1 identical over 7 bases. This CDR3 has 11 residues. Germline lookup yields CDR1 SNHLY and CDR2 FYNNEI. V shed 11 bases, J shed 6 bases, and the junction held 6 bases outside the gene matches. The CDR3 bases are TGTGCCGGTAGAGGGGGCCCTGAAGCTTTCTTT. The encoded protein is CAGRGGPEAFF.

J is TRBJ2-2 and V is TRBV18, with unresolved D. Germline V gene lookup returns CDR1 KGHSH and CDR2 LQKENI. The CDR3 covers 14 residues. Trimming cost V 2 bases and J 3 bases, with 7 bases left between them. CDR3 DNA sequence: TGTGCCAGCTCACCATCGAGTTACACCGGGGAGCTGTTTTTT. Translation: CASSPSSYTGELFF.

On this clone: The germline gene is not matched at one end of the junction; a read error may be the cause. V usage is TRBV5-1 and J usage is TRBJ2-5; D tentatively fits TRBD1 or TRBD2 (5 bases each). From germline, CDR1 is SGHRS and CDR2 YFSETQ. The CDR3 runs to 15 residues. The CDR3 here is CASSLPLGTKETQYF. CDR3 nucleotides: TGTGCCAGCAGCTTACCCCTCGGGACGAAAGAGACCCAGTACTTC.

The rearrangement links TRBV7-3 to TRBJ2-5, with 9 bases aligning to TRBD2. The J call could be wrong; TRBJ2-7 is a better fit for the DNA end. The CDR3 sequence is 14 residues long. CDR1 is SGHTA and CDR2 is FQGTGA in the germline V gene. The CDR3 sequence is CASSLTSGSYEQYF. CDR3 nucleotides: TGTGCCAGCAGCTTAACTAGCGGGAGTTACGAGCAGTACTTC.

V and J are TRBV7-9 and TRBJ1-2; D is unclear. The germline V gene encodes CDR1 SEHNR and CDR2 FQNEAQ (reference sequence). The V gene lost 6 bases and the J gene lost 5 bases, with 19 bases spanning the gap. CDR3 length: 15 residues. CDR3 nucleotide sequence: TGTGCCAGCAGGAGTGGAGGTTCGGCGAGGTATGGCTACACCTTC. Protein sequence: CASRSGGSARYGYTF.

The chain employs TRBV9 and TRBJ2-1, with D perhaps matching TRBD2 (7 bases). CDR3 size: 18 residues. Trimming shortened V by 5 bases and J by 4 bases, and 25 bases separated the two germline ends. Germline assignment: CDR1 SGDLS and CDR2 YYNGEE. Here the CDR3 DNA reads TGTGCCAGCAGTGCCTCGTGGGGGGGCCGGACTGGATACAATGAGCAGTTCTTC. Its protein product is CASSASWGGRTGYNEQFF. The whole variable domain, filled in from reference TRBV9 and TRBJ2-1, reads DSGVTQTPKHLITATGQRVTLRCSPRSGDLSVYWYQQSLDQGLQFLIQYYNGEERAKGNILERFSAQQFPDLHSELNLSSLELGDSALYFCASSASWGGRTGYNEQFFGPGTRLTVL.

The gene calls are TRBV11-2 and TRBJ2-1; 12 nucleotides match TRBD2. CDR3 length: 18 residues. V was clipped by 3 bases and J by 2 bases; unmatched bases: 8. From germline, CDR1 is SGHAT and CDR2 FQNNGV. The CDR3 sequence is CASSFLAGGFGTYNEQFF. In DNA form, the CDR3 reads TGTGCCAGCAGCTTCCTAGCGGGAGGGTTTGGGACCTACAATGAGCAGTTCTTC.

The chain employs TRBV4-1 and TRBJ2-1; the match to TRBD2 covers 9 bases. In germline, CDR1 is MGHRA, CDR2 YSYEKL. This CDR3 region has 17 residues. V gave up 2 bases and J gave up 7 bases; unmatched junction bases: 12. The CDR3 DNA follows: TGCGCCAGCAGCCAACGCCCTCTTAGCGGGAGTTTTAATGAGCAGTTCTTC. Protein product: CASSQRPLSGSFNEQFF.

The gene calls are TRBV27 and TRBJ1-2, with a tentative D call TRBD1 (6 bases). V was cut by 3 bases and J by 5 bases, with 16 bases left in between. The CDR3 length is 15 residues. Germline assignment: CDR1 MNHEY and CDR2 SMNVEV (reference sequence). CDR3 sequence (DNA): TGTGCCAGCAGTTTTTCGGGGGGCGGAGGGTATGGCTACACCTTC. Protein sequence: CASSFSGGGGYGYTF.

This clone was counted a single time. The CDR3 region is CAISESGPSNEQYF. The CDR3 bases are TGTGCCATCAGTGAGTCCGGGCCCTCTAACGAGCAGTACTTC. V is TRBV10-3 and J is TRBJ2-5; D not resolved. The J call may be in error: the DNA end matches TRBJ2-7 better. Germline V CDR1 and CDR2: ENHRY, SYGVKD. The length of the CDR3 is 14 residues.